This T cell receptor beta chain was documented in a study of CD8+ T cells in alopecia areata (dated by TCRdb to 2017 to 2018). Some background on the complete study: The treated patients, all with moderate-to-severe alopecia areata, were enrolled in an open-label pilot trial of oral tofacitinib given at 5 to 10 mg twice daily. Tofacitinib-treated patients had biopsies at baseline and at 4 and 24 weeks of treatment, with a later scalp biopsy in several patients. Scalp clonality was compared across normal scalp (n=4), patchy alopecia areata scalp (n=8), and alopecia totalis/universalis scalp (n=8). High-throughput TCRbeta sequencing was used to examine T cell clonal expansion in alopecia areata in both the C3H/HeJ mouse model and human patients. For the treated patients, the SALT score, which quantifies what percentage of scalp surface area is affected, served as the measure of disease severity. Amplification of TCRbeta CDR3 regions was done by immunoSEQ multiplex PCR using 35 Vbeta forward primers and 13 Jbeta reverse primers. RNA came from the PAXgene miRNA kit for fixed scalp, the miRNeasy kit for PBMCs, and the RNeasy kit for mouse skin. Patients stayed on tofacitinib for 6 to 18 months and then had 6 months of follow-up off drug so that delayed response and recurrence could be assessed. On the human side, TCRbeta sequencing was run on scalp tissue and on sorted CD4+ and CD8+ peripheral blood T cells from healthy controls and from alopecia areata patients with either patchy or totalis/universalis disease. Study-wide findings and limitations: Scalp clonality and the number of expanded CD8+ clones among the top 100 scalp clones were significantly decreased by tofacitinib. Compared with mice, TCR sequences shared between patients were less clear, possibly partly because of HLA diversity across the patient population. During tofacitinib treatment, many expanded lesional clones remained in scalp and blood, and this persistence may partly explain relapse after treatment is stopped. Compared with normal scalp, lesional scalp had higher clonality and more expanded CD8+ clones, particularly in alopecia totalis/universalis, a pattern that suggests antigenic drive. Unlike mouse skin, where gammadelta T cells dominate, normal human skin contains resident alphabeta T cells that get sequenced too, which complicates analysis of the scalp TCR repertoire. Because the treated cohort was small and included a single nonresponder, larger studies are needed to assess links between baseline CD8+ expansion and response.

Worth noting for this clone: Its antigen is not yet known. No quality values exist for individual bases; no much larger clone is one base distant.

Receptor libraries were prepared by the immunoSEQ multiplex PCR assay. RNA was extracted from all samples and reverse transcribed into cDNA, which served as template for TCR sequencing. First-strand cDNA was synthesized using SuperScript III with a 2:1 mix of oligo-dT and random hexamers. A synthetic immune receptor repertoire was used to gauge amplification bias, and whatever bias remained was removed computationally. Under the source paper's analysis protocol: Raw reads were preprocessed for error removal, and CDR3 was defined according to IMGT conventions as running from the conserved cysteine to phenylalanine. Clonality was calculated as 1 minus Shannon entropy normalized by log2 of the number of productive unique TCRs. Whether each scalp clone was CD4 or CD8 was inferred by checking scalp TCRbeta sequences against the CD4 and CD8 repertoires from sorted blood. TCRdb provides this immuneACCESS table in a form limited to in-frame rearrangements. Some clones are lacking; in checked studies, under half of them reflect an unresolved V gene, and why the rest are absent is not known. V, J and clone size are taken as reported in that table, and D and trimming were inferred from the DNA itself. The table for this sample lists more than 150,000 clones; 51% of them were counted only once. The ten largest clones represent 9.5% to 13% of the sample.

The sample's treatment or condition label, decoded: oral pan-JAK inhibitor, 5-10 mg twice daily. From alopecia areata patients, peripheral blood was collected along with lesional scalp punch biopsies. PBMCs were separated by density centrifugation and stained for CD3, CD4 and CD8, after which CD4+ and CD8+ T cells were sorted on a FACSAria. The germline V gene (reference sequence) yields SEHNR for CDR1 and FQNEAQ for CDR2. V lost 2 bases and J lost 3 bases; the stretch between them is 5 bases long. The CDR3 holds 12 amino acids from the cysteine to the phenylalanine. Only CDR3 DNA is held: 36 bases, read in frame from base 1.

The rearrangement joined TRBV7-9 to TRBJ2-7; a confident D gene designation cannot be given. The source was CD8+ T cells sorted from blood, collected at week 52, from a patient treated with tofacitinib. This receptor was obtained from a human donor with alopecia areata. Here the CDR3 is given as CASSLPSYEQYF. The DNA sequence is given as TGTGCCAGCAGCTTACCGAGCTACGAGCAGTACTTC. With the portions outside the CDR3 filled from the reference TRBV7-9 and TRBJ2-7 genes, the complete variable region becomes DTGVSQNPRHKITKRGQNVTFRCDPISEHNRLYWYRQTLGQGPEFLTYFQNEAQLEKSRLLSDRFSAERPKGSFSTLEIQRTEQGDSAMYLCASSLPSYEQYFGPGTRLTVT.